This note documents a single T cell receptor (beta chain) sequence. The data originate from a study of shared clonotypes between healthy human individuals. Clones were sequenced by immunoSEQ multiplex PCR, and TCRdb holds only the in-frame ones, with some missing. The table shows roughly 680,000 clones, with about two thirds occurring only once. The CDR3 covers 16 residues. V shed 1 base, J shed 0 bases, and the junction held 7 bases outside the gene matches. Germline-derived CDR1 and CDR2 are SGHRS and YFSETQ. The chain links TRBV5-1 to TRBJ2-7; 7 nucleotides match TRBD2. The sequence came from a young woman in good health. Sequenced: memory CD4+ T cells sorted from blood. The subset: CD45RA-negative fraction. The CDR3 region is CASSLRLARFSYEQYF. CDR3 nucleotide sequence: TGCGCCAGCAGCTTGAGACTAGCCCGTTTCTCCTACGAGCAGTACTTC.